This is a list of T cell receptor beta chains from one sample in a study of identical twins. TCRdb re-called the 5' RACE reads with MiXCR, one entry per CDR3 protein. Seen here are 420,000 or so distinct CDR3 sequences, around a sixth observed once, and the top ten hold more than 10%. The sample comprised naive T cells sorted from blood. All receptors come from a man aged 50-60 years in good health. The CDR3 runs from the conserved cysteine through the conserved F or W. D genes are given only for firm matches. Some rows mark clone size as missing; the rest say once, few, many or name a class of expanded clone.

abundance	d_gene	v_gene	j_gene	CDR3nt	CDR3aa
many	-	TRBV20-1	TRBJ1-5	TGCAGTGCTAAGGGTATTAGCAATCAGCCCCAGCATTTT	CSAKGISNQPQHF
many	-	TRBV10-3	TRBJ1-6	TGTGCCATCAGCCCAGGACAGCTCTATAATTCACCCCTCCACTTT	CAISPGQLYNSPLHF
many	-	TRBV5-1	TRBJ2-5	TGCGCCAGCAGCAAGTCCGTACAGGCAGAGACCCAGTACTTC	CASSKSVQAETQYF
-	-	TRBV12-3/TRBV12-4	TRBJ1-1	TGTGCCAGCAGTTTAGGAAGGGGTCGGTGGGACACTGAAGCTTTCTTT	CASSLGRGRWDTEAFF
-	-	TRBV20-1	TRBJ2-3	TGCAGTGCGCAGTCGGCGGGACAGAGCACAGATACGCAGTATTTT	CSAQSAGQSTDTQYF
-	TRBD2	TRBV20-1	TRBJ2-1	TGCAGTGCTAGAGACCCCTTAGGCGGGAGGGGCTGGAATGAGCAGTTCTTC	CSARDPLGGRGWNEQFF
many	-	TRBV15	TRBJ1-6	TGTGCCACCAGCAGAGATCTAGGCCGCTCCTATAATTCACCCCTCCACTTT	CATSRDLGRSYNSPLHF
-	TRBD2	TRBV4-2	TRBJ2-2	TGTGCCAGCAGCCAGCTAGCGGGGCCCACCGGGGAGCTGTTTTTT	CASSQLAGPTGELFF
-	TRBD2	TRBV7-2	TRBJ2-2	TGTGCCAGCAGCTCGAGGACTAGCGGTAACACCGGGGAGCTGTTTTTT	CASSSRTSGNTGELFF
many	-	TRBV4-2	TRBJ2-3	TGTGCCAGCGGCCGGGGGGCCCCAGATACGCAGTATTTT	CASGRGAPDTQYF
many	-	TRBV28	TRBJ2-1	TGTGCCAGCAGTATCCAAAACAATGAGCAGTTCTTC	CASSIQNNEQFF
-	-	TRBV18	TRBJ2-1	TGTGCCAGCTCACCTCTAGTCGGTAGCGGTATAGGCAATGAGCAGTTCTTC	CASSPLVGSGIGNEQFF
few	TRBD1	TRBV20-1	TRBJ1-5	TGCAGTGCGAGAGCAGGGGGCGCGGGTCAGCCCCAGCATTTT	CSARAGGAGQPQHF
many	-	TRBV5-1	TRBJ1-1	TGCGCCAGCAGCTCAGGACAGACATACACTGAAGCTTTCTTT	CASSSGQTYTEAFF
many	TRBD1	TRBV14	TRBJ2-2	TGTGCCAGCAGCCAAGCAGGGACAGGCACCGGGGAGCTGTTTTTT	CASSQAGTGTGELFF
many	-	TRBV5-8	TRBJ1-1	TGTGCCAGCAGCTTGGCGTGGGGACGACGCCCGAACACTGAAGCTTTCTTT	CASSLAWGRRPNTEAFF
few	-	TRBV4-3	TRBJ1-4	TGCGCCAGCAGCCAAGTGTGGCGGGGGCCACCTAATGAAAAACTGTTTTTT	CASSQVWRGPPNEKLFF